This TCR beta chain was captured by sequencing in a study of blood T cell repertoires in COVID-19. Clones were sequenced by immunoSEQ multiplex PCR, and TCRdb holds only the in-frame ones, with some missing. Found here are around 270,000 clones, more than 85% of them singletons; the top ten hold under 3%. The CDR3 is made up of 14 amino acids. V lost 2 bases, J lost 6 bases, and 8 bases lay in between. Germline CDR1 is MNHEY and CDR2 is SMNVEV (reference sequence). This receptor was obtained from a person in their late teens or twenties with COVID-19, enrolled during active disease. Specimen: peripheral blood. V usage is TRBV27 and J usage is TRBJ1-6; D call uncertain. The CDR3 DNA follows: TGTGCCAGCAGTTTACGGGGAGCTAATTCACCCCTCCACTTT. This codes for CASSLRGANSPLHF.